This TCR beta chain was found in a study of blood T cell repertoires in COVID-19 (dated by TCRdb to the early 2020s). For the wider study: Collaborator samples came from the United States, Italy and Spain and covered acute and convalescent phases of COVID-19. Subjects who had been exposed to COVID-19, were actively infected with it, or had recovered from it provided the deeply sampled blood TCRbeta repertoires that made up the dataset. A freely available public database, intended as a resource for researchers studying the immune response to SARS-CoV-2, is where the repertoires were released. The material from the prospective study consisted of cDNA or gDNA derived from T cells, B-cell-depleted T cells, or PBMCs. HLA class I and class II types, where available, came from metadata supplied by the sample provider rather than from assay-based typing. A de-identified subject ID, COVID-19 status, age in years and sex were almost always included in the sample metadata. Samples were obtained from the ongoing ImmuneRACE study (first 160 participants) and from 1,200 or so subjects provided by 6 global collaborators. Study-wide conclusions, independent of this receptor: Clinical and demographic metadata were provided uncurated, with the amount varying by source and participant.

Participants in the prospective study were enrolled through a virtual design, were aged roughly 18 to 100 years, and lived in roughly 25 United States geographic areas. In the prospective study, participants were assigned to cohorts based on the clinical history participants reported in a screening survey and a study questionnaire. ImmuneRACE Cohort 3 recovered participants were defined by two consecutive negative NP/OP PCR tests, healthcare professional clearance, or symptom resolution. In the prospective study, whole blood, serum and a nasopharyngeal or oropharyngeal swab were collected from each participant by mobile phlebotomists. Over a 2-month period, participants in the prospective study had the option of providing additional blood draws and questionnaires. Blood samples from the prospective study were shipped frozen or at room temperature prior to DNA extraction. Regarding this clone: This clone's antigen is unknown. No per-base quality is available; no much larger clone lies one base away.

The CDR3 contains 12 residues, cysteine and phenylalanine counted. The sequence is cut down to CDR3 DNA, 36 bases in frame from base 1. V loses 7 bases of germline sequence and J loses 11 bases, and the interval between the two ends is 17 bases. TCRbeta CDR3 regions were amplified from genomic DNA by means of the immunoSEQ Assay, a bias-controlled multiplex PCR. As for the authors' bioinformatics: The number of nucleated cells in each sample was estimated from the amplification of reference gene primers within the assay. To quantify the absolute abundance of each unique TCRbeta CDR3 rearrangement, sequence reads were collapsed and filtered. Productive Simpson clonality was computed per sample as the square root of Simpson's diversity index over productive rearrangements. TCRdb obtained this table from immuneACCESS and retained in-frame rearrangements with V and J assigned. These tables miss some clones; where compared with another copy, unresolved V genes account for less than half of the shortfall, and the remainder is unexplained. V, J and clone size derive from that table, while D and trimming were established from the DNA sequence. The sample profile shows some 510,000 clones; roughly 88% of them were found once. The ten largest make up less than 2% of the sample.

The TCR sequence derives from a woman aged 40 to 55 who had recovered from COVID-19. This receptor chain uses TRBV12-3 or TRBV12-4 and TRBJ1-1, with the D gene call left open. Specimen: PBMCs or T cells enriched from blood (not recorded which). The CDR3: CASTSGLLAAFF. The DNA is TGTGCCAGCACCTCAGGACTTTTGGCCGCTTTCTTT.